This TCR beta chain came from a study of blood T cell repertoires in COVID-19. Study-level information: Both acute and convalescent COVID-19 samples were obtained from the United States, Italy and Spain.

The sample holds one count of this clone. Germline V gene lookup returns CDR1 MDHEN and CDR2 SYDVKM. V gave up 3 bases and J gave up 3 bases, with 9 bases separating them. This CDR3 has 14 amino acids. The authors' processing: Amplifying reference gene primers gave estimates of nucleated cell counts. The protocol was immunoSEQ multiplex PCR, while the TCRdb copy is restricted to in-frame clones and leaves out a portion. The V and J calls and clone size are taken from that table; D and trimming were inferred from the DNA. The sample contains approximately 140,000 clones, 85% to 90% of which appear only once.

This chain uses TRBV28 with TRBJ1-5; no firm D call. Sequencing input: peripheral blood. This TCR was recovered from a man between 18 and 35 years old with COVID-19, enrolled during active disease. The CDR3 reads CASSFPGNNQPQHF. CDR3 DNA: TGTGCCAGCAGTTTTCCAGGTAACAATCAGCCCCAGCATTTT.